This T cell receptor beta chain was found in a study of T cell responses to AZD1222 COVID-19 vaccine. Profiling relied on immunoSEQ multiplex PCR, and the TCRdb table lists in-frame clones only, not all of them. The table has about 190,000 clones, around 90% seen once. Germline lookup yields CDR1 LGHDT and CDR2 YNNKEL (reference sequence). The CDR3 has 17 residues. V was cut by 4 bases and J by 0 bases, with 18 bases left in between. The sequence was collected from an adult in good health. This chain connects TRBV3-1 (or the pseudogene TRBV3-2) to TRBJ1-1; D is uncertain. Sequences were derived from peripheral blood, sampled on day 0 of AZD1222 vaccination. The CDR3 protein is CASSLLGRSVLNTEAFF. The CDR3 nucleotides are TGTGCCAGCAGCCTCCTAGGCCGCTCGGTCTTGAACACTGAAGCTTTCTTT.